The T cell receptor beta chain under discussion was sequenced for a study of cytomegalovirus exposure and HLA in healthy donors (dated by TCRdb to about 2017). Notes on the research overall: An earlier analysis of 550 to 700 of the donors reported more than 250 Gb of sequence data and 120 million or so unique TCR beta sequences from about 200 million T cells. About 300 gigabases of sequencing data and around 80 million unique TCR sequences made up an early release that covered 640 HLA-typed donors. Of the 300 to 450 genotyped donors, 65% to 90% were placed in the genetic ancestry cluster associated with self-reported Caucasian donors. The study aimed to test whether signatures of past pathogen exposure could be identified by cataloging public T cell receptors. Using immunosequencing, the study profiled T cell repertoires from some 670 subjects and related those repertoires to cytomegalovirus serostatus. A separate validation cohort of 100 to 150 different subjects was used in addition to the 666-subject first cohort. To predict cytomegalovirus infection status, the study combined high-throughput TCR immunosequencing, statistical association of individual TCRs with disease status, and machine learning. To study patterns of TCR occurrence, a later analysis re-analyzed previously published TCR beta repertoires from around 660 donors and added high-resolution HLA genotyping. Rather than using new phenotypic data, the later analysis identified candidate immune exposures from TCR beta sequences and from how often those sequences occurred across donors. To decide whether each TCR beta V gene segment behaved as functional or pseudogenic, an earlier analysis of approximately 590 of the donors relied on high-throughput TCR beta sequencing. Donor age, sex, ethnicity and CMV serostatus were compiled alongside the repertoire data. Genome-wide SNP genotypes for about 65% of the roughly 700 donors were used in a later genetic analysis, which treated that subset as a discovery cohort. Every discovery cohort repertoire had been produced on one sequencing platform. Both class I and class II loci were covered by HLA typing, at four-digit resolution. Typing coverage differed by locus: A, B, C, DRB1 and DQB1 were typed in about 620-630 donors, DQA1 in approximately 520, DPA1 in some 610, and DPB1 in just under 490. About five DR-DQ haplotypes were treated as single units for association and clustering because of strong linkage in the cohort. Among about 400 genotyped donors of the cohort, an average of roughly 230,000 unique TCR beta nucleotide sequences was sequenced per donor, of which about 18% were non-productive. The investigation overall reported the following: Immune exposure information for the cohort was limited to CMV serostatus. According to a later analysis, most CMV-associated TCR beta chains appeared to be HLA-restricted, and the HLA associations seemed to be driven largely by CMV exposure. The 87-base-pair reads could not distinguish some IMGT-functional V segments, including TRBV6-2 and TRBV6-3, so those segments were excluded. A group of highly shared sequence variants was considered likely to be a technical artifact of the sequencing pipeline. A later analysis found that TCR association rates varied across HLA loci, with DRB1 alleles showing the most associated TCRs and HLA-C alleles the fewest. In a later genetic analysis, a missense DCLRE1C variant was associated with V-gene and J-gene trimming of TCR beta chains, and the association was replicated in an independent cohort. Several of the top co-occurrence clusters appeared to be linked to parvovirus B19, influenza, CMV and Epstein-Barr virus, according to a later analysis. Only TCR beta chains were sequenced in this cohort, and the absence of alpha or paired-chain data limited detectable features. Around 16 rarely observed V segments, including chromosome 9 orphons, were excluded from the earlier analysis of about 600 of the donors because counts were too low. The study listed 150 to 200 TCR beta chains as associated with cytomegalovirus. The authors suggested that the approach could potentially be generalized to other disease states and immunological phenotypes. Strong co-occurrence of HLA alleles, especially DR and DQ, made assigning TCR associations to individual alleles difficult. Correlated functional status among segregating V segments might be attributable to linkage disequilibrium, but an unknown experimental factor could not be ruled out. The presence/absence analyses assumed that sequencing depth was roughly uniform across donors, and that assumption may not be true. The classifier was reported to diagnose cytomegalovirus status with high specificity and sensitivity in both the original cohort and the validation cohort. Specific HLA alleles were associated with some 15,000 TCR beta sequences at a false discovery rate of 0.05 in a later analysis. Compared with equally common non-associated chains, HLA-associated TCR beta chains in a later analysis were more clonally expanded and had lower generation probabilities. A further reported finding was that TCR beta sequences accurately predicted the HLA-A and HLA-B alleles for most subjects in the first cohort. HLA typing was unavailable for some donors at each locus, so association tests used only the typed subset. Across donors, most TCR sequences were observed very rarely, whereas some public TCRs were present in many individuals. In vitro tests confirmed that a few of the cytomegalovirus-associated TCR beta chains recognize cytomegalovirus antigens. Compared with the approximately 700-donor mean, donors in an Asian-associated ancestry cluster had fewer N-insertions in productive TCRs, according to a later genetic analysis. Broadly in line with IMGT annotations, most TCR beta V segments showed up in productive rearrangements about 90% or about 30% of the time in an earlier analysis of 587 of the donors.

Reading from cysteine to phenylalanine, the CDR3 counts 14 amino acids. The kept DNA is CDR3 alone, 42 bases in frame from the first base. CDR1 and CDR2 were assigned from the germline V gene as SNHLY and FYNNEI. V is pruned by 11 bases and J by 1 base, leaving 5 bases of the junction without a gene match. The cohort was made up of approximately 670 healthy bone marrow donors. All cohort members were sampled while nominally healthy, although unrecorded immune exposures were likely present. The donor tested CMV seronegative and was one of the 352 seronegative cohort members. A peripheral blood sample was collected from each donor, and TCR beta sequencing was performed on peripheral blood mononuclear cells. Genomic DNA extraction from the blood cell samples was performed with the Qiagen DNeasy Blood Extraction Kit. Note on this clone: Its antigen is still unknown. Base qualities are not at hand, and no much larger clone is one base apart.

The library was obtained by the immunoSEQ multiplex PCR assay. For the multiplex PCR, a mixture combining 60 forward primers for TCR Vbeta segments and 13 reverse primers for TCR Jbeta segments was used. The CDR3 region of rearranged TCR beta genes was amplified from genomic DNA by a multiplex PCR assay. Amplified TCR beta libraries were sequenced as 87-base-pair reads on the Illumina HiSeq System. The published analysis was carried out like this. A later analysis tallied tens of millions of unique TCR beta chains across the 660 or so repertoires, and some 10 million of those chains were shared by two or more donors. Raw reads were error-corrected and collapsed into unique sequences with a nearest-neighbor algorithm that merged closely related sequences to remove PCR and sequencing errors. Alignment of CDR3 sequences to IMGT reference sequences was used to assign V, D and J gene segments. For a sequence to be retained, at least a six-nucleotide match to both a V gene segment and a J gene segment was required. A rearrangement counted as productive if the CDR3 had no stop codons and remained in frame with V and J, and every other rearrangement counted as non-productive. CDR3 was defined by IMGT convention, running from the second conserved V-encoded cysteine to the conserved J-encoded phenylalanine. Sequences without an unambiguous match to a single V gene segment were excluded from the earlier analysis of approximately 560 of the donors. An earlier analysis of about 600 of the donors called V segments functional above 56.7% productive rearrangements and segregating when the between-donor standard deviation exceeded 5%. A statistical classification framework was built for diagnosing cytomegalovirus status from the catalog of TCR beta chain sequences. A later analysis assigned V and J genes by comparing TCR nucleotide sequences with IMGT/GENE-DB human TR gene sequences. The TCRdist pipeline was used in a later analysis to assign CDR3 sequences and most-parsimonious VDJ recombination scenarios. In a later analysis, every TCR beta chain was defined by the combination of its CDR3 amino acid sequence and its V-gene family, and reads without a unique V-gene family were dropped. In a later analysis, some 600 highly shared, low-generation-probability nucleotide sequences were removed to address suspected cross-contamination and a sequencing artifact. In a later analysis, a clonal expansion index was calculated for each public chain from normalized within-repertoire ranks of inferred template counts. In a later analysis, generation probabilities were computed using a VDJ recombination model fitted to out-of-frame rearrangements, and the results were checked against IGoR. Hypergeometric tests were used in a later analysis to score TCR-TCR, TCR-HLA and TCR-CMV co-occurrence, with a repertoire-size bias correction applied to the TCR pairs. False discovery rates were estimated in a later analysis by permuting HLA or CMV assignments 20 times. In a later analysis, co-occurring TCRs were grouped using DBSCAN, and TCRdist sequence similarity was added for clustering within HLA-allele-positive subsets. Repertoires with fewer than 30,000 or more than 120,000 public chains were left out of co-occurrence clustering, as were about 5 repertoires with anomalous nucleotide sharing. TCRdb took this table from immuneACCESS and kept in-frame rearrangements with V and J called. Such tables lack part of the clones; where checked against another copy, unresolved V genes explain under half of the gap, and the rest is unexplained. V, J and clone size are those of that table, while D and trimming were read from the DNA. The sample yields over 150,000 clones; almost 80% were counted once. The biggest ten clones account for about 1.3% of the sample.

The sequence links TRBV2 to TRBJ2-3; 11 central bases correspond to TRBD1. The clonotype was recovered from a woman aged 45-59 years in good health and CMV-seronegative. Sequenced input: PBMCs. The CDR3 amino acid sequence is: CAGSGQGGTDTQYF. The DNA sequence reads TGTGCCGGATCGGGACAGGGGGGCACAGATACGCAGTATTTT.